This T cell receptor (beta chain) comes out of a study of T cells in women clearing cervical HPV infection. Overall study: Case blood was drawn when the lesion was first found; control blood after infection became undetectable. Case blood was drawn a median 149 days after lesion detection. General study points: CIN3+ cases had significantly higher TCR repertoire richness than controls, but evenness did not differ.

Some clones are missing from TCRdb's copy, which holds only in-frame ones; the method was immunoSEQ multiplex PCR. This sample's table reports roughly 48,000 clones. On this clone itself: Antigen specificity is unknown. Sequencing ends 3 residues short of the CDR3 end; the germline J gene provides the rest.

The CDR3 runs to 14 residues. V was pared by 6 bases and J by 2 bases, with 12 bases between. The specimen sequenced was blood buffy coat. The origin of this receptor is a woman between 18 and 69 years old with a cervical HPV16 infection that either progressed to CIN3+ or cleared (not recorded which). The V gene is TRBV12-3 or TRBV12-4, the J gene TRBJ2-3; the D gene is possibly TRBD1 (5 bases). CDR3 bases read: TGTGCCAGCAGCTCCCCAGGGCACACAGATACG. It specifies CASSSPGHTDT. The full CDR3 protein reads CASSSPGHTDTQYF.